A selection of T cell receptor beta chains follows, all from one sample in a study of blood T cell repertoires in COVID-19. Profiled with immunoSEQ multiplex PCR; TCRdb holds only in-frame clones, not every one. The profile shows over 150,000 clones, around 80% of them singletons. The sample comprised PBMCs or T cells enriched from blood (not recorded which). The source is a man aged 50 to 59 who had recovered from COVID-19. Each CDR3 is given with its conserved first and last residue. Fields, in order: J gene, clone size, V gene, CDR3 length, D gene, CDR3 protein, CDR3 DNA. A D gene is named only where the DNA matches it firmly. Size is omitted from some rows. Given values are once, few, many or a class for expanded clones.

J gene: TRBJ2-7
clone size: -
V gene: TRBV19
CDR3 length: 15
D gene: TRBD1
CDR3 protein: CASRRGLGADYEQYF
CDR3 DNA: TGTGCCAGTCGCAGGGGGCTCGGGGCGGACTACGAGCAGTACTTC

J gene: TRBJ2-2
clone size: -
V gene: TRBV7-3
CDR3 length: 19
D gene: -
CDR3 protein: CASSVTGTGTSENTGELFF
CDR3 DNA: TGTGCCAGCAGCGTCACCGGGACAGGGACTAGCGAAAACACCGGGGAGCTGTTTTTT

J gene: TRBJ2-7
clone size: -
V gene: TRBV6-5
CDR3 length: 13
D gene: -
CDR3 protein: CASSSGKTYEQYF
CDR3 DNA: TGTGCCAGCAGTTCAGGGAAAACCTACGAGCAGTACTTC

J gene: TRBJ2-1
clone size: -
V gene: TRBV19
CDR3 length: 13
D gene: -
CDR3 protein: CASSIDGRREQFF
CDR3 DNA: TGTGCCAGTAGTATAGATGGGAGACGAGAGCAGTTCTTC

J gene: TRBJ2-1
clone size: -
V gene: TRBV7-2
CDR3 length: 16
D gene: -
CDR3 protein: CASSFLGGSSYNEQFF
CDR3 DNA: TGTGCCAGCAGCTTTCTCGGGGGAAGCTCCTACAATGAGCAGTTCTTC

J gene: TRBJ2-5
clone size: -
V gene: TRBV5-1
CDR3 length: 15
D gene: TRBD1
CDR3 protein: CASSLAGGKGETQYF
CDR3 DNA: TGCGCCAGCAGCTTGGCAGGGGGCAAGGGAGAGACCCAGTACTTC

J gene: TRBJ2-5
clone size: -
V gene: TRBV7-8
CDR3 length: 14
D gene: TRBD1
CDR3 protein: CASSFGTGIETQYF
CDR3 DNA: TGTGCCAGCAGCTTCGGGACAGGGATAGAGACCCAGTACTTC

J gene: TRBJ2-1
clone size: -
V gene: TRBV18
CDR3 length: 12
D gene: TRBD2
CDR3 protein: CASSLGLAEQFF
CDR3 DNA: TGTGCCAGCTCACTCGGACTAGCGGAGCAGTTCTTC

J gene: TRBJ1-1
clone size: -
V gene: TRBV2
CDR3 length: 13
D gene: -
CDR3 protein: CASSVGENTEAFF
CDR3 DNA: TGTGCCAGCAGTGTAGGGGAGAACACTGAAGCTTTCTTT

J gene: TRBJ1-2
clone size: -
V gene: TRBV2
CDR3 length: 13
D gene: TRBD1
CDR3 protein: CASSTGTGVGYTF
CDR3 DNA: TGTGCCAGCAGTACCGGGACAGGGGTGGGCTACACCTTC

J gene: TRBJ1-6
clone size: few
V gene: TRBV7-2
CDR3 length: 15
D gene: -
CDR3 protein: CASSPRASYNSPLHF
CDR3 DNA: TGTGCCAGCAGCCCGAGGGCCTCCTATAATTCACCCCTCCACTTT

J gene: TRBJ1-1
clone size: -
V gene: TRBV6-5
CDR3 length: 12
D gene: -
CDR3 protein: CASNGQPREAFF
CDR3 DNA: TGTGCCAGCAACGGACAGCCTCGTGAAGCTTTCTTT

J gene: TRBJ1-5
clone size: -
V gene: TRBV7-2
CDR3 length: 13
D gene: -
CDR3 protein: CASSLARDQPQHF
CDR3 DNA: TGTGCCAGCAGCTTAGCCCGTGATCAGCCCCAGCATTTT

J gene: TRBJ1-6
clone size: -
V gene: TRBV27
CDR3 length: 17
D gene: -
CDR3 protein: CASSIDRISSYNSPLHF
CDR3 DNA: TGTGCCAGCAGTATCGACAGGATTAGCTCCTATAATTCACCCCTCCACTTT

J gene: TRBJ1-2
clone size: -
V gene: TRBV5-6
CDR3 length: 15
D gene: -
CDR3 protein: CASSTAGTQFYGYTF
CDR3 DNA: TGTGCCAGCAGCACCGCCGGGACACAGTTCTATGGCTACACCTTC

J gene: TRBJ2-4
clone size: -
V gene: TRBV2
CDR3 length: 11
D gene: -
CDR3 protein: CASSNGLIQYF
CDR3 DNA: TGTGCCAGCAGTAACGGTCTTATTCAGTACTTC

J gene: TRBJ1-6
clone size: once
V gene: TRBV19
CDR3 length: 15
D gene: -
CDR3 protein: CASSPTQGIGSPLHF
CDR3 DNA: TGTGCCAGTAGCCCCACGCAGGGGATCGGTTCACCCCTCCACTTT

J gene: TRBJ2-1
clone size: -
V gene: TRBV14
CDR3 length: 13
D gene: -
CDR3 protein: CASSQDRVNEQFF
CDR3 DNA: TGTGCCAGCAGCCAAGACAGGGTGAATGAGCAGTTCTTC

J gene: TRBJ1-1
clone size: -
V gene: TRBV18
CDR3 length: 14
D gene: -
CDR3 protein: CASSPMRANTEAFF
CDR3 DNA: TGTGCCAGCTCACCAATGAGAGCGAACACTGAAGCTTTCTTT

J gene: TRBJ1-1
clone size: -
V gene: TRBV5-1
CDR3 length: 14
D gene: TRBD1
CDR3 protein: CASSLGQENTEAFF
CDR3 DNA: TGCGCCAGCAGCCTGGGACAGGAGAACACTGAAGCTTTCTTT

J gene: TRBJ1-1
clone size: once
V gene: TRBV7-3
CDR3 length: 16
D gene: TRBD1
CDR3 protein: CASSLTLDRGATEAFF
CDR3 DNA: TGTGCCAGCAGCTTAACCCTAGACAGGGGAGCCACTGAAGCTTTCTTT

J gene: TRBJ2-2
clone size: few
V gene: TRBV27
CDR3 length: 14
D gene: -
CDR3 protein: CASSFRENTGELFF
CDR3 DNA: TGTGCCAGCAGTTTCAGGGAAAACACCGGGGAGCTGTTTTTT

J gene: TRBJ1-2
clone size: -
V gene: TRBV3-1/TRBV3-2
CDR3 length: 16
D gene: TRBD1
CDR3 protein: CASSQGDGQVDDGYTF
CDR3 DNA: TGTGCCAGCAGCCAAGGGGATGGACAGGTCGACGATGGCTACACCTTC

J gene: TRBJ1-5
clone size: -
V gene: TRBV11-2
CDR3 length: 14
D gene: -
CDR3 protein: CASSLEASNQPQHF
CDR3 DNA: TGTGCCAGCAGCTTAGAGGCATCCAATCAGCCCCAGCATTTT

J gene: TRBJ2-7
clone size: few
V gene: TRBV7-9
CDR3 length: 13
D gene: TRBD1
CDR3 protein: CASSTRTGDEQYF
CDR3 DNA: TGTGCCAGCAGCACCAGGACAGGGGACGAGCAGTACTTC

J gene: TRBJ1-1
clone size: -
V gene: TRBV30
CDR3 length: 15
D gene: -
CDR3 protein: CAWSVSAGVRTEAFF
CDR3 DNA: TGTGCCTGGAGTGTTTCGGCAGGGGTACGCACTGAAGCTTTCTTT

J gene: TRBJ2-4
clone size: -
V gene: TRBV6-5
CDR3 length: 15
D gene: -
CDR3 protein: CASSSLRTKGNIQYF
CDR3 DNA: TGTGCCAGCAGTAGCCTTAGGACAAAAGGGAACATTCAGTACTTC

J gene: TRBJ2-5
clone size: -
V gene: TRBV7-9
CDR3 length: 11
D gene: -
CDR3 protein: CASSFGETQYF
CDR3 DNA: TGTGCCAGCAGCTTCGGAGAGACCCAGTACTTC

J gene: TRBJ2-5
clone size: -
V gene: TRBV6-5
CDR3 length: 15
D gene: TRBD2
CDR3 protein: CASPQTSGGRETQYF
CDR3 DNA: TGTGCCAGCCCTCAGACTAGCGGGGGGAGGGAGACCCAGTACTTC

J gene: TRBJ1-1
clone size: -
V gene: TRBV2
CDR3 length: 13
D gene: -
CDR3 protein: CASSGVGRGEAFF
CDR3 DNA: TGTGCCAGCAGTGGCGTGGGGCGGGGAGAAGCTTTCTTT

J gene: TRBJ2-7
clone size: -
V gene: TRBV5-1
CDR3 length: 13
D gene: -
CDR3 protein: CASSVTGTYEQYF
CDR3 DNA: TGCGCCAGCAGCGTGACAGGCACCTACGAGCAGTACTTC

J gene: TRBJ2-7
clone size: -
V gene: TRBV19
CDR3 length: 15
D gene: -
CDR3 protein: CASSYFLVEGGEQYF
CDR3 DNA: TGTGCCAGTAGCTATTTTCTTGTGGAGGGTGGCGAGCAGTACTTC

J gene: TRBJ1-6
clone size: few
V gene: TRBV10-2
CDR3 length: 16
D gene: TRBD1
CDR3 protein: CASSELPGQGDSPLHF
CDR3 DNA: TGCGCCAGCAGTGAACTACCGGGACAGGGCGATTCACCCCTCCACTTT

J gene: TRBJ1-2
clone size: once
V gene: TRBV7-8
CDR3 length: 12
D gene: TRBD1
CDR3 protein: CASSSLGQGPYF
CDR3 DNA: TGTGCCAGCAGCTCTCTCGGACAGGGGCCTTACTTC

J gene: TRBJ1-3
clone size: -
V gene: TRBV5-1
CDR3 length: 16
D gene: -
CDR3 protein: CASRRSDSSSGNTIYF
CDR3 DNA: TGCGCCAGCAGGAGGTCGGACTCGAGCTCTGGAAACACCATATATTTT

J gene: TRBJ1-2
clone size: -
V gene: TRBV14
CDR3 length: 18
D gene: -
CDR3 protein: CASSPGGAALYTSYGYTF
CDR3 DNA: TGTGCCAGCAGCCCGGGTGGGGCAGCATTATATACTTCCTATGGCTACACCTTC

J gene: TRBJ2-7
clone size: -
V gene: TRBV10-3
CDR3 length: 16
D gene: TRBD1
CDR3 protein: CAISDAGYRGAHEQYF
CDR3 DNA: TGTGCCATCAGTGACGCGGGCTACAGGGGCGCGCACGAGCAGTACTTC

J gene: TRBJ2-2
clone size: -
V gene: TRBV6-5
CDR3 length: 15
D gene: -
CDR3 protein: CASSYSQGGTGELFF
CDR3 DNA: TGTGCCAGCAGTTACTCACAGGGAGGGACCGGGGAGCTGTTTTTT

J gene: TRBJ2-3
clone size: -
V gene: TRBV5-1
CDR3 length: 16
D gene: TRBD2
CDR3 protein: CASSLERGAITDTQYF
CDR3 DNA: TGCGCCAGCAGCTTGGAGCGGGGGGCCATCACAGATACGCAGTATTTT

J gene: TRBJ2-5
clone size: -
V gene: TRBV5-6
CDR3 length: 15
D gene: TRBD2
CDR3 protein: CASSIASGVYETQYF
CDR3 DNA: TGTGCCAGCAGCATAGCTAGCGGGGTGTACGAGACCCAGTACTTC

J gene: TRBJ1-6
clone size: medium-sized
V gene: TRBV30
CDR3 length: 14
D gene: -
CDR3 protein: CAWSLGTNNSPLHF
CDR3 DNA: TGTGCCTGGAGTCTCGGGACAAATAATTCACCCCTCCACTTT

J gene: TRBJ1-3
clone size: -
V gene: TRBV30
CDR3 length: 16
D gene: -
CDR3 protein: CAWSRTGTLSGNTIYF
CDR3 DNA: TGTGCCTGGAGCCGCACCGGGACACTCTCTGGAAACACCATATATTTT